This TCR beta chain appears in the sequencing data of a study of identical twins' blood T cells (dated by TCRdb to the early 2010s). Regarding the study in general: Around 50 million Illumina reads were obtained across approximately 12 libraries, comprising six alpha-chain and six beta-chain libraries. TCR alpha and beta chain repertoires of three pairs of monozygous twins were compared using next-generation sequencing to assess genetic influence on repertoire formation.

This clonotype was detected many times. It lacks a known antigen. It has no much larger one-base neighbor in the sample; base qualities were not kept. The donors were six healthy women who made up three monozygous twin pairs. All three twin pairs had been raised together and were thought likely to have encountered the same vaccines and infectious agents. RNA was isolated from peripheral blood mononuclear cells and used to prepare TCR cDNA libraries. Library preparation employed 5' RACE. Reads for this sample came from an Illumina Genome Analyzer IIx. To prepare the RNA-based TCR cDNA libraries, a previously described protocol was followed, with several modifications. To prevent cross-contamination, sample-specific barcodes were added to both ends of each TCR cDNA library during cDNA synthesis and amplification. The published analysis was carried out like this. Between about 100,000 and nearly 550,000 clonotypes were identified per individual, and roughly 2 to 4 million CDR3-containing reads were obtained per library. Reads carrying improper barcode index combinations were removed, after which the MiTCR software was used to build a cloneset for each library. While assembling CDR3 clonotypes, MiTCR filtered or rescued low-quality reads and corrected PCR and sequencing errors. Artificial out-of-frame clonotypes were removed by being mapped to in-frame sequences, with one indel in the CDR3 allowed. To measure how similar V and J gene usage was between donors, Jensen-Shannon divergence was divided by mean entropy. TCRdb reworked the public reads: Q25 trimming with fastp, MiXCR clone assembly, productive beta chains retained. Rows are combined by CDR3 protein, so each entry shows the most common genes and DNA. These V and J calls originate from TCRdb's pipeline instead of the authors' own analysis. Within this sample are roughly 340,000 distinct CDR3 sequences, with more than 25% of them counted one time only. Roughly 6.1% of the sample is in the top ten clones.

Findings and caveats that apply to the study as a whole: Independent studies were stated to be required to validate the proposed role of the TCRalpha J segment in MHC recognition during thymic selection. The number of CDR3 clonotypes shared between two donors was mainly determined by the product of the cloneset sizes of the two donors, and no clear deviation from this trend was shown by twins. V gene usage was reported to be markedly more similar within twin pairs than between unrelated donors, even among non-selected out-of-frame TCRbeta clonotypes. Among the most abundant TCRbeta clonotypes, more CDR3 sequences were shared by each donor with her twin than with unrelated donors. Because the twins were reared together, environmental influences could not be excluded as an explanation for twin similarity.

Spanning cysteine to phenylalanine, the CDR3 consists of 13 amino acids. Only the CDR3 DNA stays, 39 bases, in frame from base 1. A distance of 10 bases separates the germline ends of V and J, which lose 3 bases and 8 bases respectively. Sequencing used PBMCs. The sequence derives from a woman between 18 and 49 years old in good health. The chain employs TRBV12-3 or TRBV12-4 and TRBJ1-4, with TRBD1 as a weak D call on 5 bases. Read as DNA, the sequence is TGTGCCAGCAGTTTGGGGGGTGGAGAAAAACTGTTTTTT. It is translated as CASSLGGGEKLFF.